The 32 T cell receptor beta chains below all came from one sample that was sequenced in a study of blood T cell repertoires in COVID-19. Clones were sequenced by immunoSEQ multiplex PCR, and TCRdb holds only the in-frame ones, with some missing. The table records about 41,000 clones, around 80% of them present only once. Input material: peripheral blood. The receptors derive from an elderly woman with active or convalescent COVID-19.

This sequence joins TRBV7-9 and TRBJ2-1, with D perhaps TRBD2 (6 bases). CDR1 is SEHNR, CDR2 FQNEAQ, per germline (reference sequence). V lost 3 bases and J lost 9, with 24 bases in between. CDR3 length: 17 amino acids. The CDR3 sequence: CASSFPLGDSLRTEQFF. For the CDR3, the DNA is TGTGCCAGCAGCTTTCCTCTGGGGGACTCCCTAAGGACTGAGCAGTTCTTC.

The CDR3 reads CASSPGQSLPLHF. The CDR3, as DNA: TGTGCCAGCTCACCAGGCCAGTCGTTGCCCCTCCACTTT. The chain recombines TRBV18 with TRBJ1-6; D is unresolved. Trimming left V 2 bases short and J 13 bases short, with 12 bases between. The germline CDR1 and CDR2 sequences are KGHSH and LQKENI. CDR3 length: 13 residues.

V and J are TRBV5-1 and TRBJ2-1; 14 bases match TRBD2. Trimming removed 3 bases from V and 4 bases from J; junction bases left unmatched: 9. This CDR3 is 18 amino acids long. The germline gives CDR1 SGHRS, CDR2 YFSETQ. In DNA form, the CDR3 reads TGCGCCAGCAGCTCATCGGGACTAGCGGGAGAAATGTACAATGAGCAGTTCTTC. Translating it yields CASSSSGLAGEMYNEQFF.

The V call is TRBV19, the J call TRBJ1-1, with 8 positions matching TRBD1. The junction had 9 bases not matched to a gene; V was cut back by 7 bases and J by 5 bases. Germline V gene sequence: CDR1 LNHDA, CDR2 SQIVND (reference sequence). The CDR3 spans 14 residues. The CDR3 is CASMTGEVWTEAFF. CDR3 nucleotides: TGTGCCAGTATGACAGGGGAGGTTTGGACTGAAGCTTTCTTT.

This chain connects TRBV28 to TRBJ2-5, with D tentatively TRBD1 (6 bases). V shed 5 bases and J shed 6 bases, with 16 bases lying between them. Germline-derived CDR1 and CDR2 are MDHEN and SYDVKM. The CDR3 covers 14 residues. The CDR3 region has the DNA TGTGCCAGCAGTCCCTCAGGGGCTGAGCAGACCCAGTACTTC. Amino acid sequence: CASSPSGAEQTQYF. The variable domain in full, completed from reference TRBV28 and TRBJ2-5, reads DVKVTQSSRYLVKRTGEKVFLECVQDMDHENMFWYRQDPGLGLRLIYFSYDVKMKEKGDIPEGYSVSREKKERFSLILESASTNQTSMYLCASSPSGAEQTQYFGPGTRLLVL.

The rearrangement joins TRBV27 to TRBJ2-7; 8 nucleotides match TRBD1. CDR3 length: 14 amino acids. Trimming removed 6 bases from V and 3 bases from J; junction bases left unmatched: 7. Germline V gene lookup returns CDR1 MNHEY and CDR2 SMNVEV (reference sequence). CDR3 nucleotides: TGTGCCAGCAGGCCAAACAGGGGGTACTACGAGCAGTACTTC. Its protein product is CASRPNRGYYEQYF.

This clone appeared a single time. This chain joins TRBV4-1 and TRBJ2-2, with 8 bases identical to TRBD2. Germline CDR1 reads MGHRA; CDR2 reads YSYEKL. This CDR3 has 16 residues. Losses at the gene ends were 2 bases for V and 5 bases for J; bases not matched to a gene: 7. The CDR3 sequence is CASSQRAGGLTGELFF. As DNA, the CDR3 is TGCGCCAGCAGCCAACGCGCGGGAGGACTGACCGGGGAGCTGTTTTTT.

The gene calls are TRBV19 and TRBJ2-2; no definite D call. V was pared by 7 bases and J by 0 bases, with 15 bases between. CDR3 length: 16 amino acids. Germline lookup yields CDR1 LNHDA and CDR2 SQIVND (reference sequence). CDR3 protein: CASKTLEVPNTGELFF. In DNA form, the CDR3 reads TGTGCCAGTAAAACATTAGAGGTTCCGAACACCGGGGAGCTGTTTTTT.

In this sample, this clone turned up a few times. The J gene is TRBJ2-1, the V gene TRBV19; 9 bases line up with TRBD2. The CDR3 spans 17 residues. Germline loops: CDR1 LNHDA, CDR2 SQIVND (reference sequence). V trimming: 0 bases; J trimming: 5 bases; junction bases outside the gene matches: 8. CDR3 DNA: TGTGCCAGTAGTATAGACTGGCTAGCGGGACAAGACAATGAGCAGTTCTTC. This encodes CASSIDWLAGQDNEQFF.

The chain uses TRBV11-2 and TRBJ1-2; no reliable D call. Looked up from germline, CDR1 is SGHAT and CDR2 is FQNNGV. CDR3 size: 12 residues. V was pared by 1 base and J by 7 bases, with 7 bases between. The CDR3 DNA is TGTGCCAGCAGCTTAGGTAGGAGTGGCTACACCTTC. It translates to CASSLGRSGYTF.

V is TRBV4-1 and J is TRBJ1-2; D unresolved. This CDR3 contains 14 residues. CDR1 is MGHRA, CDR2 YSYEKL, per germline. Trimming removed 8 bases at V and 0 bases at J, with 13 bases between. The CDR3 protein is CASSREGTNYGYTF. The CDR3 coding sequence is TGCGCCAGCTCGCGCGAGGGAACTAACTATGGCTACACCTTC.

This chain joins TRBV10-3 and TRBJ1-1; 9 nucleotides line up with TRBD1. The CDR3 runs 14 residues. Germline values: CDR1 ENHRY, CDR2 SYGVKD. V lost 5 bases and J lost 1; bases outside the gene matches: 2. CDR3 DNA sequence: TGTGCCATCAGTCGGGACAGGGAGAACACTGAAGCTTTCTTT. Translated, it gives CAISRDRENTEAFF.

V and J are TRBV28 and TRBJ1-4; possible D gene TRBD1, 6 bases. The CDR3 consists of 15 residues. The germline gives CDR1 MDHEN, CDR2 SYDVKM. Trimming pared 2 bases from V and 2 bases from J, leaving 9 bases between. CDR3 region: CASSLVGATNEKLFF. CDR3 nucleotides: TGTGCCAGCAGTTTAGTGGGGGCCACTAATGAAAAACTGTTTTTT.

This chain uses TRBV5-8 with TRBJ1-3, with D tentatively TRBD1 (5 bases). Germline CDR1 reads SGHTS; CDR2 reads YDEGEE. CDR3 size: 15 residues. V was pared by 4 bases and J by 4 bases, with 15 bases between. This CDR3 reads CASSQTTGRGNTIYF. CDR3 bases: TGTGCCAGCAGCCAAACAACAGGTCGGGGAAACACCATATATTTT. Full variable domain (rest looked up from reference TRBV5-8 and TRBJ1-3): EAGVTQSPTHLIKTRGQQATLRCSPISGHTSVYWYQQALGLGLQFLLWYDEGEERNRGNFPPRFSGRQFPNYSSELNVNALELEDSALYLCASSQTTGRGNTIYFGEGSWLTVV.

This chain uses TRBV5-4 with TRBJ2-7, with TRBD2 identical over 10 bases. The CDR3 is 17 residues long. With 4 bases clipped from V and 4 bases from J, the junction kept 14 bases outside the gene matches. CDR1 and CDR2 (germline): SGHNT, YYREEE (reference sequence). The CDR3 region has the DNA TGTGCCAGCAGCGTAGACCCTAGCGGGAGAAACACTTACGAGCAGTACTTC. Encoded protein: CASSVDPSGRNTYEQYF.

This chain joins TRBV5-1 and TRBJ1-1; D may be TRBD1 (6 bases). The CDR3 totals 15 residues. V was cut by 5 bases and J by 0 bases, with 14 bases left in between. Germline V lookup: CDR1 SGHRS, CDR2 YFSETQ. CDR3 residues: CASRHVQGLNTEAFF. CDR3 coding DNA: TGCGCCAGCAGGCATGTACAGGGATTGAACACTGAAGCTTTCTTT.

The chain carries TRBV19 and TRBJ2-1; 14 positions agree with TRBD2. Germline V lookup: CDR1 LNHDA, CDR2 SQIVND (reference sequence). The CDR3 is 13 residues long. V lost 9 bases and J lost 10; bases outside the gene matches: 5. The CDR3 DNA reads as TGTGCCAGCTCGACTAGCGGGAGGGCGGAGCAGTTCTTC. This translates into CASSTSGRAEQFF.

V gene TRBV19 combines with J gene TRBJ1-5; 7 bases align to TRBD1. V dropped 3 bases and J dropped 4; count of bases not matched to a gene: 6. The CDR3 contains 15 residues. Germline lookup yields CDR1 LNHDA and CDR2 SQIVND (reference sequence). As DNA, the CDR3 is TGTGCCAGTAGTATCCAAGGGGGCCTTAATCAGCCCCAGCATTTT. Translated, it gives CASSIQGGLNQPQHF.

The rearrangement uses TRBV13 and TRBJ1-6; the D gene is possibly TRBD1 (6 bases). Between the trimmed V and J ends, which lost 5 bases and 11 bases, there was a span of 22 bases. The CDR3 covers 16 residues. Germline CDR1 is PRHDT and CDR2 is FYEKMQ (reference sequence). The CDR3 sequence: CASSQRGGAGRAPLHF. CDR3 DNA: TGTGCCAGCAGCCAAAGGGGGGGCGCAGGAAGGGCACCCCTCCACTTT.

The chain uses TRBV19 and TRBJ2-6, with TRBD2 matching 7 bases. Unmatched junction bases numbered 10, after V lost 2 bases and J lost 3 bases. Per germline, CDR1 LNHDA and CDR2 SQIVND (reference sequence). The CDR3 consists of 18 residues. The CDR3 protein is CASSIRGGSSLGANVLTF. CDR3 coding DNA: TGTGCCAGTAGTATACGGGGCGGGAGTTCCCTTGGGGCCAACGTCCTGACTTTC.

V is TRBV19 and J is TRBJ2-7; TRBD1 agrees at 8 bases. Germline loops: CDR1 LNHDA, CDR2 SQIVND (reference sequence). Trimming removed 5 bases from V and 2 bases from J; junction bases left unmatched: 5. There are 14 residues in the CDR3. The CDR3 is CASSLGTGPYEQYF. The CDR3, as DNA: TGTGCCAGTAGTCTCGGGACAGGCCCCTACGAGCAGTACTTC.

V usage is TRBV3-1 (or the pseudogene TRBV3-2) and J usage is TRBJ2-2, with TRBD1 as a possible D gene (5 bases). From germline, CDR1 is LGHDT and CDR2 YNNKEL (reference sequence). The V end lost 4 bases, the J end lost 6 bases, and 15 bases lay between the germline ends. The CDR3 length is 15 residues. The CDR3 sequence: CASSRIHRLPGELFF. DNA for the CDR3: TGTGCCAGCAGCCGTATACACAGGCTCCCCGGGGAGCTGTTTTTT.

This chain joins TRBV28 and TRBJ1-4; tentative D call: TRBD1 (5 bases). This CDR3 is 14 amino acids long. Deletions cut 2 bases from V and 4 bases from J, with 8 bases between. Germline CDR1 and CDR2: MDHEN and SYDVKM. CDR3 amino acids: CASSLGAINEKLFF. For the CDR3, the DNA is TGTGCCAGCAGTTTAGGGGCCATTAATGAAAAACTGTTTTTT.

This chain connects TRBV7-6 to TRBJ2-5; TRBD1 matches at 9 bases. The CDR3 has 15 amino acids. The germline CDR1 and CDR2 sequences are SGHVS and FNYEAQ. Germline trimming cut 5 bases from V and 7 bases from J; bases unmatched to any gene: 11. The CDR3 nucleotides read TGTGCCAGCAGCGGCCACACAGGGACAGGGAGGACCCAGTACTTC. As protein: CASSGHTGTGRTQYF.

The CDR3 sequence: CASSGTGGTQYF. The CDR3 bases are TGTGCCAGCAGTGGGACAGGGGGAACGCAGTATTTT. The gene calls are TRBV6-6 and TRBJ2-3; 11 nucleotides line up with TRBD1. Germline-derived CDR1 and CDR2 are MNHNY and SVGAGI (reference sequence). V lost 5 bases and J lost 9; bases outside the gene matches: 1. The CDR3 extends over 12 amino acids.

The CDR3 nucleotides read TGCGCCAGCAGCTTGGGCGGCGGGACAGGGGGGTTTATTTCACCCCTCCACTTT. Translating gives CASSLGGGTGGFISPLHF. V gene TRBV5-1 combines with J gene TRBJ1-6, with TRBD1 matching over 11 bases. CDR1 and CDR2 from the germline V gene are SGHRS and YFSETQ. Trimming cost V 0 bases and J 9 bases; bases outside gene matches: 11. The CDR3 length is 18 residues.

V gene TRBV5-1 combines with J gene TRBJ2-2, with D uncertain. Germline lookup yields CDR1 SGHRS and CDR2 YFSETQ. The CDR3 contains 15 residues. Trimming took off 0 bases at V and 0 bases at J, with 6 bases between the two ends. The CDR3 DNA sequence: TGCGCCAGCAGCTTGGACACACCGAACACCGGGGAGCTGTTTTTT. Translated, it gives CASSLDTPNTGELFF.

CDR3 region: CSALVGLNTEAFF. In DNA, the CDR3 is TGCAGCGCCCTAGTGGGGCTGAACACTGAAGCTTTCTTT. The V and J genes are TRBV29-1 and TRBJ1-1; possible D gene TRBD1, 5 bases. The CDR3 covers 13 residues. Per the germline V gene, CDR1 is SQVTM and CDR2 is ANQGSEA. V lost 7 bases, J lost 0 bases, and 12 bases lay in between.

The chain uses TRBV28 and TRBJ1-2; D uncertain. CDR1 and CDR2 from the germline V gene are MDHEN and SYDVKM. This CDR3 contains 16 residues. V gave up 5 bases and J gave up 2 bases, with 18 bases separating them. This CDR3 reads CASSPGEETGNYGYTF. The CDR3 region has the DNA TGTGCCAGCAGTCCGGGAGAGGAGACCGGGAACTATGGCTACACCTTC.

This chain joins TRBV10-2 and TRBJ2-2, with 10 positions matching TRBD2. The length of the CDR3 is 16 residues. Trimming took 3 bases from V and 4 from J; bases not matched to a gene: 5. The germline V gene encodes CDR1 WSHSY and CDR2 SAAADI. This CDR3 is CASSEGSGRLTGELFF. CDR3 DNA: TGCGCCAGCAGTGAAGGTAGCGGGAGGCTCACCGGGGAGCTGTTTTTT.

The chain joins TRBV5-4 to TRBJ2-3, with TRBD1 identical over 9 bases. V gave up 4 bases and J gave up 6 bases; unmatched junction bases: 12. Germline values: CDR1 SGHNT, CDR2 YYREEE (reference sequence). The CDR3 totals 16 residues. Here the CDR3 DNA reads TGTGCCAGCAGCACAGGTCGGGGACAGGGCTGGGATACGCAGTATTTT. Its translation is CASSTGRGQGWDTQYF.

The chain joins TRBV4-3 to TRBJ1-2; tentatively, D is TRBD1 (5 bases). The germline V gene encodes CDR1 LGHNA and CDR2 YSLEER. The CDR3 consists of 16 residues. The V and J ends lost 4 bases and 8 bases respectively, with 23 bases between them. CDR3: CASSPNAPGGVFGYTF. Here the CDR3 DNA reads TGCGCCAGCAGCCCGAACGCCCCAGGAGGGGTTTTCGGCTACACCTTC.